This passage covers 10 T cell receptor beta chains from one sample sequenced in a study of graft-versus-host responses after intestinal transplantation. The antigens of these receptors remain unknown. Clones were read by immunoSEQ multiplex PCR, and TCRdb kept only the in-frame ones, dropping some. The sample lists more than 80,000 clones; about four fifths were seen once. The sequencing used unstimulated CD8+ T cells sorted from spleen or lymph node cells, collected before intestinal transplant. These receptors were obtained from a human donor who received an intestinal transplant.

The chain is built from TRBV5-5 and TRBJ1-2; unclear D gene. The germline V gene encodes CDR1 SGHKS and CDR2 YYEKEE (reference sequence). V dropped 4 bases and J dropped 3 bases, with 19 bases sitting between them. CDR3 size: 16 residues. The CDR3 DNA reads as TGTGCCAGCAGCCATAAGAAGAGACACATCTACTATGGCTACACCTTC. Protein product: CASSHKKRHIYYGYTF.

V usage is TRBV10-2 and J usage is TRBJ1-1; D not resolved. Trimming removed 5 bases at V and 1 base at J, with 8 bases between. CDR3 size: 13 residues. Per the germline V gene, CDR1 is WSHSY and CDR2 is SAAADI. CDR3 in DNA: TGCGCCAGCAGTCGACGGGAGAACACTGAAGCTTTCTTT. It specifies CASSRRENTEAFF.

This chain connects TRBV19 to TRBJ2-5; TRBD1 agrees at 7 bases. The V and J ends lost 3 bases and 1 base, in that order; junction bases with no gene match: 5. This CDR3 has 15 amino acids. CDR1 and CDR2 from the germline V gene are LNHDA and SQIVND (reference sequence). CDR3: CASSISPGGQETQYF. CDR3 bases: TGTGCCAGTAGTATCTCACCAGGGGGCCAAGAGACCCAGTACTTC.

The V gene is TRBV27, the J gene TRBJ1-2; 10 bases agree with TRBD1. Per germline, CDR1 MNHEY and CDR2 SMNVEV (reference sequence). J gave up 8 bases and V 3 bases, and 6 bases lay outside the gene matches. The CDR3 sequence is 14 residues long. CDR3 protein: CASSLTGTGDGYTF. The CDR3 bases are TGTGCCAGCAGTTTGACCGGGACAGGGGACGGCTACACCTTC.

The chain recombines TRBV18 with TRBJ1-5; D uncertain. CDR3 length: 13 amino acids. Trimming stripped 3 bases from V and 11 bases from J, with 14 bases between. Germline-derived CDR1 and CDR2 are KGHSH and LQKENI. The CDR3 nucleotides are TGTGCCAGCTCACCGGTAGAATCAGTAACCCAGCATTTT. Protein: CASSPVESVTQHF.

This clone was seen a handful of times. The chain carries TRBV27 and TRBJ2-7; D possibly corresponds to TRBD1 (6 bases). CDR1 and CDR2 from the germline V gene are MNHEY and SMNVEV (reference sequence). The CDR3 is 14 amino acids. V shed 1 base and J shed 3 bases, with 10 bases lying between them. The chain's CDR3 is CASSLYAGVYEQYF. In DNA, the CDR3 is TGTGCCAGCAGTTTATACGCAGGGGTCTACGAGCAGTACTTC.

This clone was seen a few times. Other DNA sequences of this sample code for an identical CDR3. The chain uses TRBV6-4 and TRBJ2-1; TRBD2 aligns across 8 bases. The CDR3 totals 16 residues. Germline CDR1 is MRHNA and CDR2 is SNTAGT. V was pared by 6 bases and J by 8 bases, with 15 bases of the junction left unmatched. The CDR3 here is CASSGGGSGVVDEQFF. In DNA form, the CDR3 reads TGTGCCAGCAGCGGGGGTGGTAGCGGGGTTGTCGATGAGCAGTTCTTC.

The chain uses TRBV4-2 and TRBJ2-7; 9 bases map to TRBD1. J gave up 1 base and V 4 bases, and 5 bases lay outside the gene matches. The germline V gene encodes CDR1 LGHNA and CDR2 YNFKEQ. The CDR3 runs to 15 residues. The CDR3 DNA reads TGTGCCAGCAGCCGCACCGGGACAGGGTCCTACGAGCAGTACTTC. Protein sequence: CASSRTGTGSYEQYF.

This chain uses TRBV13 with TRBJ2-3, with 10 positions matching TRBD2. CDR1 is PRHDT, CDR2 FYEKMQ, per germline (reference sequence). Losses at the gene ends were 2 bases for V and 5 bases for J; bases not matched to a gene: 10. The CDR3 covers 17 residues. The CDR3 region has the DNA TGTGCCAGCAGCTTATGGGGCGCCGGGACTAGCGAAGATACGCAGTATTTT. Translation gives CASSLWGAGTSEDTQYF.

The chain employs TRBV2 and TRBJ2-7, with TRBD1 matching over 8 bases. With V trimmed by 0 bases and J by 5 bases, 6 bases remained unmatched. The CDR3 runs 15 residues. In germline, CDR1 is SNHLY, CDR2 FYNNEI. CDR3 loop: CASSEANRGFNEQYF. CDR3 nucleotides: TGTGCCAGCAGTGAAGCGAACAGGGGGTTTAACGAGCAGTACTTC.